This T cell receptor (beta chain) was sequenced in a study of blood T cell repertoires in COVID-19. Study-level background: The cDNA or gDNA used as material had been derived from T cells, B-cell-depleted T cells, or PBMCs.

Here immunoSEQ multiplex PCR was the method, and the copy in TCRdb shows in-frame clones only, minus some. The data hold 150,000 or so clones, with about 81% observed a single time. V lost 7 bases and J 1 base, leaving 14 bases between the germline ends. Germline CDR1 is SEHNR and CDR2 is FQNEAQ (reference sequence). The CDR3 loop spans 14 amino acids. This rearrangement joins TRBV7-9 to TRBJ2-7; tentative D call: TRBD1 (5 bases). Sequences were obtained from peripheral blood. The origin of this receptor is a woman older than 75 with acute or convalescent COVID-19. CDR3 DNA sequence: TGTGCCAGCACCCAGAGCAGGGCGTCCTACGAGCAGTACTTC. Residues: CASTQSRASYEQYF.